The 22 T cell receptor beta chains below were found in one sample sequenced in a study of T-cell memory formation after mild COVID-19. TCRdb analysed the 5' RACE reads with MiXCR anew, one entry per CDR3 protein. The sample consists of about 340,000 distinct CDR3 sequences, over 10% of them appearing once. Material for sequencing was PBMCs or a T cell subset sorted from them (not recorded which). The receptors stem from a young man who had mild COVID-19 (a few samples of this study predate the infection). Cell type and time point are not known.

This chain uses TRBV20-1 with TRBJ2-5, with D unclear. The CDR3 is 15 amino acids. V gave up 6 bases and J gave up 2 bases, with 19 bases separating them. The germline V gene encodes CDR1 DFQATT and CDR2 SNEGSKA (reference sequence). CDR3 protein: CSARSPGQQQETQYF. As DNA, the CDR3 is TGCAGTGCCCGTTCACCGGGTCAACAGCAAGAGACCCAGTACTTC.

Only a few counts were recorded for this clonotype. V and J are TRBV7-9 and TRBJ1-4, with a possible D match to TRBD1 (6 bases). CDR1 SEHNR and CDR2 FQNEAQ come from the germline V gene (reference sequence). The germline V and J ends were trimmed by 3 bases and 8 bases, with 13 bases remaining between them. CDR3 length: 14 amino acids. Here the CDR3 reads CASSFGGHQEKLFF. The CDR3 DNA follows: TGTGCCAGCAGCTTTGGGGGGCATCAGGAAAAACTGTTTTTT.

This chain uses TRBV27 with TRBJ1-6; no definite D call. V was clipped by 4 bases and J by 4 bases, with 5 bases between them. The CDR3 length is 13 residues. CDR1 and CDR2 from the germline V gene are MNHEY and SMNVEV (reference sequence). For the CDR3, the DNA is TGTGCCAGCAGTTCCACTTATAATTCACCCCTCCACTTT. Protein: CASSSTYNSPLHF.

This clonotype was observed at least ten times. The germline gene is not matched at one end of the junction; a read error may be the cause. V usage is TRBV6-5 and J usage is TRBJ2-1; D possibly uses TRBD1 or TRBD2 (5 bases each). Germline loops: CDR1 MNHEY, CDR2 SVGAGI. The CDR3 totals 14 residues. The CDR3: CASSSPGTGNGQFF. The CDR3 DNA follows: TGTGCCAGCAGTAGCCCCGGGACCGGTAATGGGCAGTTCTTC.

The rearrangement joins TRBV9 to TRBJ2-3, with 7 bases matching TRBD2. V lost 3 bases, J lost 0 bases, and 16 bases stayed unmatched. Per the germline V gene, CDR1 is SGDLS and CDR2 is YYNGEE. CDR3 length: 19 residues. The DNA of the CDR3 is TGTGCCAGCAGCGCCGGTACCGGGACTACCGAAATTAGCACAGATACGCAGTATTTT. Its protein is CASSAGTGTTEISTDTQYF. The full variable domain, its missing parts supplied by reference TRBV9 and TRBJ2-3, is DSGVTQTPKHLITATGQRVTLRCSPRSGDLSVYWYQQSLDQGLQFLIQYYNGEERAKGNILERFSAQQFPDLHSELNLSSLELGDSALYFCASSAGTGTTEISTDTQYFGPGTRLTVL.

This clonotype has only a few counts. The chain joins TRBV9 to TRBJ2-2; D may match TRBD1 or TRBD2 (5 bases each). The CDR3 consists of 14 residues. Trimming shortened V by 0 bases and J by 8 bases, and 11 bases separated the two germline ends. Looked up from germline, CDR1 is SGDLS and CDR2 is YYNGEE. CDR3 in amino acids: CASSVAGTPGELFF. CDR3 DNA sequence: TGTGCCAGCAGCGTAGCCGGGACCCCGGGGGAGCTGTTTTTT. The entire variable domain, with the rest obtained from reference TRBV9 and TRBJ2-2, is as follows: DSGVTQTPKHLITATGQRVTLRCSPRSGDLSVYWYQQSLDQGLQFLIQYYNGEERAKGNILERFSAQQFPDLHSELNLSSLELGDSALYFCASSVAGTPGELFFGEGSRLTVL.

Concerning this clonotype itself: Germline and junction disagree at one end, which may indicate a read error. This sequence joins TRBV27 and TRBJ2-3; D is ambiguous. The CDR3 has 14 amino acids. Germline V CDR1 and CDR2: MNHEY, SMNVEV (reference sequence). The CDR3 DNA reads as TGTGCCAGCAGTTCCCTCCCCTATTTAGATACGCGGTATTTT. This codes for CASSSLPYLDTRYF.

The V call is TRBV5-4, the J call TRBJ1-5, with a possible D match to TRBD1 (5 bases). Germline V gene data show CDR1 as SGHNT and CDR2 as YYREEE (reference sequence). The CDR3 has 13 residues. V shed 2 bases and J shed 7 bases, with 10 bases lying between them. CDR3 sequence (DNA): TGTGCCAGCAGCTTCGGACAAGACCAGCCCCAGCATTTT. This encodes CASSFGQDQPQHF.

This chain joins TRBV7-2 and TRBJ1-6; possibly TRBD1 for D (5 bases). CDR3 length: 15 residues. Germline CDR1 reads SGHTA; CDR2 reads FQGNSA. Trimming removed 1 base at V and 6 bases at J, with 10 bases between. The CDR3 region is CASSLVGQVNSPLHF. CDR3 in DNA: TGTGCCAGCAGCTTAGTGGGGCAGGTTAATTCACCCCTCCACTTT.

This chain joins TRBV3-1 and TRBJ2-5, with D unclear. The V gene's germline CDR1 is LGHDT and CDR2 YNNKEL (reference sequence). V lost 4 bases and J 5 bases, leaving 17 bases between the germline ends. The CDR3 contains 15 residues. For the CDR3, the DNA is TGTGCCAGCAGCCGGGCTATCGCCTCGTTGGAGACCCAGTACTTC. Translated, it gives CASSRAIASLETQYF.

This clonotype has a handful of counts. The V gene is TRBV4-2, the J gene TRBJ1-1; D call uncertain. V lost 1 base to trimming and J lost 6 bases, with 15 bases between them. The CDR3 has 15 amino acids. Germline CDR1 is LGHNA and CDR2 is YNFKEQ. CDR3 coding DNA: TGTGCCAGCAGCCAAGCGGGCGGCTCTCGTCCTGAAGCTTTCTTT. Encoded protein: CASSQAGGSRPEAFF.

This clonotype was seen only a few times. The chain employs TRBV7-2 and TRBJ2-1, with TRBD2 identical over 11 bases. Germline CDR1 SGHTA, CDR2 FQGNSA. Trimming cost V 1 base and J 9 bases; bases outside gene matches: 8. The CDR3 runs to 16 residues. Written as DNA, the CDR3 is TGTGCCAGCAGCTTAGTGGCTAGCGGGGGGCCCCGTGAGCAGTTCTTC. This encodes CASSLVASGGPREQFF.

The chain has TRBV6-5 and TRBJ2-7, with 7 bases that match TRBD2. The CDR3 is 16 residues long. CDR1 is MNHEY, CDR2 SVGAGI, per germline. V was clipped by 0 bases and J by 4 bases; unmatched bases: 9. The CDR3 is CASSYSTGGFGYEQYF. The CDR3 bases are TGTGCCAGCAGTTACTCGACCGGGGGGTTCGGGTACGAGCAGTACTTC.

V usage is TRBV29-1 and J usage is TRBJ2-5; possibly TRBD2 for D (6 bases). CDR3 length: 12 amino acids. The germline CDR1 and CDR2 sequences are SQVTM and ANQGSEA. Trimming left V 4 bases short and J 5 bases short, with 11 bases between. The CDR3 region has the DNA TGCAGCGTTGGGGTAGGAGGGGAGACCCAGTACTTC. It encodes CSVGVGGETQYF.

In its sample, this clonotype was seen many times. The chain employs TRBV7-2 and TRBJ2-1; D not certain. Trimming took off 3 bases at V and 3 bases at J, with 9 bases between the two ends. Germline CDR1 reads SGHTA; CDR2 reads FQGNSA. The CDR3 is 14 residues long. CDR3 coding DNA: TGTGCCAGCAGCTTCGATAATGGCTACAATGAGCAGTTCTTC. Residues: CASSFDNGYNEQFF.

This clonotype was seen a single time. The chain has TRBV10-2 and TRBJ2-1; 8 bases fit TRBD2. CDR3 size: 15 residues. Germline V CDR1 and CDR2: WSHSY, SAAADI. V dropped 4 bases and J dropped 2; count of bases not matched to a gene: 4. As DNA, the CDR3 is TGCGCCAGCAGTGGGGGCGGGGGGCCCTACAATGAGCAGTTCTTC. This encodes CASSGGGGPYNEQFF.

The J gene is TRBJ2-5, the V gene TRBV7-2; 8 positions match TRBD2. The V gene end was trimmed by 1 base and the J gene end by 1 base; junction bases not matched to a gene: 5. Per the germline V gene, CDR1 is SGHTA and CDR2 is FQGNSA. The CDR3 is 16 residues long. The CDR3 loop is CASSLVSSGFQETQYF. CDR3 DNA sequence: TGTGCCAGCAGCTTAGTATCTAGCGGGTTCCAAGAGACCCAGTACTTC.

This clonotype was counted a few times. The rearrangement links TRBV29-1 to TRBJ2-3; D possibly corresponds to TRBD2 (5 bases). Germline values: CDR1 SQVTM, CDR2 ANQGSEA. The CDR3 is 11 amino acids. Trimming took off 7 bases at V and 8 bases at J, with 13 bases between the two ends. CDR3 protein: CSGGPAGTQYF. The CDR3 region has the DNA TGCAGCGGAGGACCGGCGGGTACGCAGTATTTT.

The rearrangement links TRBV9 to TRBJ1-4; D uncertain. In germline, CDR1 is SGDLS, CDR2 YYNGEE. The ends were cut back, 4 bases at V and 0 bases at J, with 10 bases in the middle. The length of the CDR3 is 15 residues. CDR3 coding DNA: TGTGCCAGCAGCATAATGGGGACAACTAATGAAAAACTGTTTTTT. As protein: CASSIMGTTNEKLFF.

This clonotype occurred many times. The genes are TRBV7-2 and TRBJ1-1; tentative D call: TRBD1 (5 bases). Germline values: CDR1 SGHTA, CDR2 FQGNSA. This CDR3 is built from 14 residues. Trimming left V 6 bases short and J 1 base short, with 12 bases between. CDR3 in DNA: TGTGCCAGCAGACCCGAGGGACGGAACACTGAAGCTTTCTTT. It specifies CASRPEGRNTEAFF.

The chain recombines TRBV9 with TRBJ2-3; D ambiguous. V was trimmed by 0 bases and J by 0 bases, leaving 8 bases between them. CDR3 length: 15 residues. Per germline, CDR1 SGDLS and CDR2 YYNGEE. The CDR3 sequence: CASSVAADSTDTQYF. The CDR3 DNA is TGTGCCAGCAGCGTAGCGGCAGATAGCACAGATACGCAGTATTTT.

This clonotype was observed a handful of times. This chain joins TRBV7-9 and TRBJ2-7; D is ambiguous. This CDR3 is 14 amino acids long. V lost 2 bases, J lost 6 bases, and 14 bases lay in between. The germline V gene encodes CDR1 SEHNR and CDR2 FQNEAQ (reference sequence). The CDR3 loop is CASSLLGNRLEQYF. In nucleotides, the CDR3 is TGTGCCAGCAGCTTATTAGGGAACCGCCTCGAGCAGTACTTC. The full variable domain, with the rest looked up from reference TRBV7-9 and TRBJ2-7, is DTGVSQNPRHKITKRGQNVTFRCDPISEHNRLYWYRQTLGQGPEFLTYFQNEAQLEKSRLLSDRFSAERPKGSFSTLEIQRTEQGDSAMYLCASSLLGNRLEQYFGPGTRLTVT.